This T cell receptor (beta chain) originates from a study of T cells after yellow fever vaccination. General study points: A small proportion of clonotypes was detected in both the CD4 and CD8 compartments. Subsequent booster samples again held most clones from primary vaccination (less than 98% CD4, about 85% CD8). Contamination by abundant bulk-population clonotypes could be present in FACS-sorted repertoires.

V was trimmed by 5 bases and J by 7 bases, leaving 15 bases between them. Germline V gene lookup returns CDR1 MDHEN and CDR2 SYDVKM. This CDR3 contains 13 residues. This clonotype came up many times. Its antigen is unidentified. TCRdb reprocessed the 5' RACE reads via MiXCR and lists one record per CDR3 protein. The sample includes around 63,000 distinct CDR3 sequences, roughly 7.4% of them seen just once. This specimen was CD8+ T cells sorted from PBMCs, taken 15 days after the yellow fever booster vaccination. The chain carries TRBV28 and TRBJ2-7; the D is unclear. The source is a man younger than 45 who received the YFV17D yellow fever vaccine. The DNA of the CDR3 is TGTGCCAGCAGTCTAATAGCTACCGGGGAGCAGTACTTC. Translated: CASSLIATGEQYF.